This T cell receptor beta chain was captured by sequencing in a study of human T cells and chemical hapten exposure. This clonotype was detected a few times. Antigen specificity is unknown. The time point is: patch test 3, about 24 weeks after DPC sensitization. Treatment: therapeutic diphenylcyclopropenone sensitization with weekly scalp DPC. Overall study findings and caveats: The study found that PT1 expanded TCR counts correlated positively with patch test score. DPC sensitization produced no change in TCRs with frequency above 1 in 1000. Significantly greater numbers of large CDR3 similarity clusters came from expanded TCRs than from controls.

Trimming removed 5 bases at V and 1 base at J, with 15 bases between. The CDR3 extends over 16 amino acids. Attachment of unique molecular identifiers to individual cDNA molecules was performed in the library. TCRdb reprocessed the RACE reads with MiXCR, giving one entry per CDR3 protein. Of more than 95,000 distinct CDR3 sequences listed, less than 35% were seen once; the top ten hold about 9.4%. This rearrangement joins TRBV12-3 or TRBV12-4 to TRBJ1-5; possibly TRBD1 for D (5 bases). This sequence was found in a man in his forties with alopecia areata. Some clones in this sample may be carry-over from other donors' samples. The source material was whole blood, sampled in connection with sensitization to the hapten diphenylcyclopropenone (DPC). The CDR3 reads CASSPQTGVSNQPQHF. In DNA, the CDR3 is TGTGCCAGCAGTCCTCAAACAGGAGTGAGCAATCAGCCCCAGCATTTT.